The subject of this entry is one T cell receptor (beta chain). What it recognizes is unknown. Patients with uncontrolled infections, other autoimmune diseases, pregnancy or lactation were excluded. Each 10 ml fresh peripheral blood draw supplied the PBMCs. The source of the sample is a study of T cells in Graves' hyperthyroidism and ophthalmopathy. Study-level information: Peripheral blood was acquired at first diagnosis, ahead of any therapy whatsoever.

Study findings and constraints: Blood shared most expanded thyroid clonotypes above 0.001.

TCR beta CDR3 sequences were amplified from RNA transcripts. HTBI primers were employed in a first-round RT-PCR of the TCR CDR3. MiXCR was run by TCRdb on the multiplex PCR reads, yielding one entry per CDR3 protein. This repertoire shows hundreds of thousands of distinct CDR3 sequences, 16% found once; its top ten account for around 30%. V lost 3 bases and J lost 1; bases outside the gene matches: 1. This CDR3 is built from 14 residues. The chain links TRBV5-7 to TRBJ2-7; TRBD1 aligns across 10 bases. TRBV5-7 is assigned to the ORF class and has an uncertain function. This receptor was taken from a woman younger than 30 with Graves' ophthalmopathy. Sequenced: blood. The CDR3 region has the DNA TGTGCCAGCAGCTGGGGACAGGGGTCCTACGAGCAGTACTTC. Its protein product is CASSWGQGSYEQYF.